These T cell receptor beta chains were read from a single sample in a study of identical twins. TCRdb re-derived calls from the 5' RACE reads in MiXCR, one entry per CDR3 protein. The repertoire consists of roughly 720,000 distinct CDR3 sequences, with 15% to 20% occurring once and the leading ten covering around 14%. The sample was also reused in another study, on T cells expressing NK-cell markers.

The sequencing input was PBMCs. All receptors derive from a woman under 30 in good health. Both conserved end residues are part of each CDR3. The order of the fields is CDR3 protein, CDR3 DNA, V gene, J gene, D gene, clone size. The D gene is left open where the match is weak. Clone size appears in some rows only: once, few, many, or a class for an expanded clone.

CDR3: CAIGGFGSSYNEQFF
DNA: TGTGCCATCGGGGGGTTTGGGAGCTCCTACAATGAGCAGTTCTTC
V: TRBV10-3
J: TRBJ2-1
D: NA
size: few

CDR3: CASSERLTDTQYF
DNA: TGCGCCAGCAGCGAGCGGCTCACAGATACGCAGTATTTT
V: TRBV5-1
J: TRBJ2-3
D: NA
size: few

CDR3: CASSDSPGTGVYGYTF
DNA: TGTGCCAGCAGTGACTCCCCCGGGACAGGGGTTTATGGCTACACCTTC
V: TRBV6-4
J: TRBJ1-2
D: TRBD1
size: NA

CDR3: CSASSGADEQYF
DNA: TGCAGTGCTTCCTCGGGGGCGGACGAGCAGTACTTC
V: TRBV20-1
J: TRBJ2-7
D: NA
size: once

CDR3: CASSQDRSGELFF
DNA: TGCGCCAGCAGCCAAGATCGGTCCGGGGAGCTGTTTTTT
V: TRBV4-3
J: TRBJ2-2
D: NA
size: NA

CDR3: CASSPLPAYQETQYF
DNA: TGTGCCAGCAGCCCTCTTCCGGCCTACCAAGAGACCCAGTACTTC
V: TRBV11-2
J: TRBJ2-5
D: NA
size: NA

CDR3: CASRVTYNTEAFF
DNA: TGCGCCAGCAGGGTGACGTACAACACTGAAGCTTTCTTT
V: TRBV5-1
J: TRBJ1-1
D: NA
size: NA

CDR3: CASSQDRDETQYF
DNA: TGCGCCAGCAGCCAAGACAGGGATGAGACCCAGTACTTC
V: TRBV4-3
J: TRBJ2-5
D: NA
size: many

CDR3: CATSDRTGGNEQFF
DNA: TGTGCCACCAGTGACCGCACAGGGGGCAATGAGCAGTTCTTC
V: TRBV24-1
J: TRBJ2-1
D: TRBD1
size: NA

CDR3: CAIGDRGDNEQFF
DNA: TGTGCCATCGGAGACCGAGGTGACAATGAGCAGTTCTTC
V: TRBV10-3
J: TRBJ2-1
D: NA
size: NA

CDR3: CSALGGPNEKLFF
DNA: TGCAGTGCCCTAGGAGGGCCTAATGAAAAACTGTTTTTT
V: TRBV20-1
J: TRBJ1-4
D: NA
size: NA

CDR3: CASSLAIAGGPNTEAFF
DNA: TGCGCCAGCAGCTTGGCCATAGCGGGGGGCCCGAACACTGAAGCTTTCTTT
V: TRBV5-1
J: TRBJ1-1
D: NA
size: few

CDR3: CATSDPGLHTDTQYF
DNA: TGTGCCACCAGTGATCCGGGACTCCACACAGATACGCAGTATTTT
V: TRBV24-1
J: TRBJ2-3
D: NA
size: few

CDR3: CASSFRQGVHEQYF
DNA: TGTGCCAGCTCCTTTAGGCAGGGGGTCCACGAGCAGTACTTC
V: TRBV18
J: TRBJ2-7
D: TRBD1
size: NA

CDR3: CASSPGPQWADTQYF
DNA: TGTGCCAGCAGCCCCGGGCCCCAGTGGGCAGATACGCAGTATTTT
V: TRBV5-5
J: TRBJ2-3
D: NA
size: NA

CDR3: CASRRAEGTDTQYF
DNA: TGTGCCAGCAGGAGGGCAGAAGGCACAGATACGCAGTATTTT
V: TRBV6-1
J: TRBJ2-3
D: NA
size: NA

CDR3: CASSSRLAGGYNEQFF
DNA: TGTGCCAGCAGCTCTAGACTAGCGGGAGGCTACAATGAGCAGTTCTTC
V: TRBV7-6
J: TRBJ2-1
D: TRBD2
size: few